A single sample is the source of the 8 T cell receptor beta chains below, sequenced in a study of blood T cell repertoires in COVID-19. Some clones are missing from TCRdb's copy, which holds only in-frame ones; the method was immunoSEQ multiplex PCR. Among some 29,000 clones listed, roughly nine tenths were seen once. Input material: peripheral blood. Receptor source: a human donor in a cohort sampled during active COVID-19.

This rearrangement joins TRBV7-2 to TRBJ2-4; TRBD1 matches at 7 bases. With V trimmed by 5 bases and J by 0 bases, 16 bases remained unmatched. The CDR3 covers 19 residues. Germline CDR1 SGHTA, CDR2 FQGNSA. The CDR3 protein is CASSQLTGTASLAKNIQYF. In nucleotides, the CDR3 is TGTGCCAGCAGCCAACTAACCGGGACAGCAAGTCTAGCCAAAAACATTCAGTACTTC.

The chain combines TRBV3-1 (or the pseudogene TRBV3-2) with TRBJ2-3, with 8 positions matching TRBD2. This CDR3 is 13 amino acids long. Looked up from germline, CDR1 is LGHDT and CDR2 is YNNKEL (reference sequence). Trimming took 7 bases from V and 5 from J; bases not matched to a gene: 5. The CDR3 reads CASTLRGGDTQYF. CDR3 in DNA: TGTGCCAGCACCCTACGGGGGGGAGATACGCAGTATTTT.

This clone was seen a handful of times. V is TRBV11-2 and J is TRBJ2-1, with no clear D. This CDR3 is built from 12 residues. Germline CDR1 SGHAT, CDR2 FQNNGV. Trimming took off 2 bases at V and 9 bases at J, with 8 bases between the two ends. CDR3 nucleotides: TGTGCCAGCAGCTTACGGGTATCTGAGCAGTTCTTC. This sequence encodes CASSLRVSEQFF.

This sequence joins TRBV6-2 or TRBV6-3 and TRBJ1-4, with TRBD1 matching over 7 bases. Losses at the gene ends were 4 bases for V and 5 bases for J; bases not matched to a gene: 10. Germline lookup yields CDR1 MNHEY and CDR2 SVGEGT. The CDR3 sequence is 16 residues long. CDR3 protein: CASSSQTGYRNEKLFF. The CDR3 DNA is TGTGCCAGCAGTTCCCAGACAGGGTATCGGAATGAAAAACTGTTTTTT.

V and J are TRBV19 and TRBJ2-2; 8 bases are a match to TRBD1. The CDR3 has 16 amino acids. Trimming cost V 7 bases and J 5 bases; bases outside gene matches: 12. CDR1 LNHDA and CDR2 SQIVND come from the germline V gene (reference sequence). CDR3 nucleotide sequence: TGTGCCAGTAAGCTGGACAGGGCTTTATGGACCGGGGAGCTGTTTTTT. Translation gives CASKLDRALWTGELFF.

The chain employs TRBV12-3 or TRBV12-4 and TRBJ1-2, with D possibly TRBD1 on 5 matching bases. Trimming cost V 2 bases and J 10 bases, with 11 bases left between them. The CDR3 contains 12 residues. This chain's CDR3 is CASSLQQVAYTF. CDR3 coding DNA: TGTGCCAGCAGTTTACAACAGGTAGCCTACACCTTC.

This sequence joins TRBV7-9 and TRBJ1-6, with TRBD1 matching over 9 bases. Germline loops: CDR1 SEHNR, CDR2 FQNEAQ (reference sequence). This CDR3 region has 16 residues. Losses at the gene ends were 7 bases for V and 10 bases for J; bases not matched to a gene: 14. CDR3 sequence reads: CASNRMTGQGVSPLHF. The CDR3 DNA reads as TGTGCCAGCAACCGGATGACGGGACAGGGAGTGTCACCCCTCCACTTT. Full variable domain (outside the CDR3, taken from reference TRBV7-9 and TRBJ1-6): DTGVSQNPRHKITKRGQNVTFRCDPISEHNRLYWYRQTLGQGPEFLTYFQNEAQLEKSRLLSDRFSAERPKGSFSTLEIQRTEQGDSAMYLCASNRMTGQGVSPLHFGNGTRLTVT.

As DNA, the CDR3 is TGTGCCAGCTCACCAAACAGGGTCAATCAGCCCCAGCATTTT. It yields the protein CASSPNRVNQPQHF. The chain couples TRBV18 to TRBJ1-5; maybe TRBD1 (6 bases). Trimming took off 2 bases at V and 3 bases at J, with 8 bases between the two ends. This CDR3 has 14 residues. Per the germline V gene, CDR1 is KGHSH and CDR2 is LQKENI.